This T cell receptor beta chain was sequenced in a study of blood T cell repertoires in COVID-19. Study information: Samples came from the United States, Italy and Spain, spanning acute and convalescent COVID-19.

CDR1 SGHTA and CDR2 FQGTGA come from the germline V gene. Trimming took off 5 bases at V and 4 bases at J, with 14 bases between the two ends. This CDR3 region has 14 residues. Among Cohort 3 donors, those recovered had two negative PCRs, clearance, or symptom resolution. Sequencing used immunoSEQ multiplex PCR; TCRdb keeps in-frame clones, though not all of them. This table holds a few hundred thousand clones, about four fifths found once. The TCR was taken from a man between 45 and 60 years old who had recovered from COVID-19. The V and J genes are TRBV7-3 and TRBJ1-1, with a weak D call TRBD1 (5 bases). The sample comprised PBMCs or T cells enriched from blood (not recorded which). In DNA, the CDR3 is TGTGCCAGCAGCCCCCCCGGGGGGAGCACTGAAGCTTTCTTT. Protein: CASSPPGGSTEAFF.